The present T cell receptor beta chain was sequenced within a study of blood T cell repertoires in COVID-19. Study background: Researchers got acute and convalescent COVID-19 samples from the United States, Italy and Spain. T cells, B-cell-depleted T cells, or PBMCs supplied cDNA or gDNA.

In the original workflow: Estimates of nucleated cell counts were drawn from the amplification of reference gene primers. The table came from immunoSEQ multiplex PCR; TCRdb's copy has only in-frame clones and leaves some out. V and J calls and clone size are copied from that table; D and trimming were computed from the DNA. The sample has over 150,000 clones, around nine tenths seen once. The V end was cut by 2 bases, the J end by 6 bases, with 19 bases between. This CDR3 is 16 amino acids long. The germline CDR1 and CDR2 sequences are SEHNR and FQNEAQ (reference sequence). This TCR derives from a man between 50 and 59 years old who had recovered from COVID-19. The sample taken for sequencing was peripheral blood. The chain has TRBV7-9 and TRBJ1-1; the D gene is possibly TRBD1 (6 bases). The CDR3 loop reads CASSLLEQGGVAEAFF. CDR3 nucleotides: TGTGCCAGCAGCTTACTGGAACAGGGAGGGGTGGCTGAAGCTTTCTTT.